Listed below are T cell receptor beta chains from one sample, sequenced in a study of Ad26.COV2.S vaccination and SARS-CoV-2 variants. Here immunoSEQ multiplex PCR was the method, and the copy in TCRdb shows in-frame clones only, minus some. The sample yields 360,000 or so clones, roughly 84% seen once. Here the sequenced sample was peripheral blood, taken in a trial of Ad26.COV2.S vaccine versus placebo. These receptors all stem from a person between 18 and 65 years old who received the Ad26.COV2.S COVID-19 vaccine or a placebo. Each CDR3 is given without its conserved first and last residue. The size entry is marked missing in some rows and otherwise reads once, few, many or a size class.

v_call: TRBV11-2; clone_size: .; j_call: TRBJ2-5; cdr3_aa: ASSYDRVQETQY
v_call: TRBV5-4; clone_size: .; j_call: TRBJ2-5; cdr3_aa: ASSLRTTQETQY
v_call: TRBV6-5; clone_size: .; j_call: TRBJ2-2; cdr3_aa: ASSQRQGATGELF
v_call: TRBV6-5; clone_size: once; j_call: TRBJ1-6; cdr3_aa: ASSLDRVGSPLH
v_call: TRBV27; clone_size: .; j_call: TRBJ1-4; cdr3_aa: ASRALSGTGATNEKLF
v_call: TRBV6-5; clone_size: .; j_call: TRBJ2-1; cdr3_aa: ASKTGGDNEQF
v_call: TRBV4-3; clone_size: .; j_call: TRBJ2-7; cdr3_aa: ASSRLPGQENYEQY
v_call: TRBV6-4; clone_size: .; j_call: TRBJ1-5; cdr3_aa: ASSDVASNQPQH
v_call: TRBV2; clone_size: .; j_call: TRBJ1-1; cdr3_aa: ASLSKGARTEAF
v_call: TRBV7-2; clone_size: once; j_call: TRBJ1-6; cdr3_aa: ASSLDRGNSPLH
v_call: TRBV7-3; clone_size: .; j_call: TRBJ1-1; cdr3_aa: ASSLGARGSGTEAF
v_call: TRBV15; clone_size: .; j_call: TRBJ1-1; cdr3_aa: ATSNFGTGNTEAF
v_call: TRBV4-1; clone_size: .; j_call: TRBJ1-5; cdr3_aa: ASSQRGQGVQPQH
v_call: TRBV30; clone_size: .; j_call: TRBJ2-7; cdr3_aa: AWSVGERDEQY
v_call: TRBV7-9; clone_size: .; j_call: TRBJ2-5; cdr3_aa: ASSYPGVRETQY
v_call: TRBV5-1; clone_size: .; j_call: TRBJ2-1; cdr3_aa: ASSPRTGGKDEQF
v_call: TRBV7-2; clone_size: .; j_call: TRBJ2-3; cdr3_aa: ASSPRSDIDTQY
v_call: TRBV21-1; clone_size: once; j_call: TRBJ1-4; cdr3_aa: ASSKEQVGEKLF
v_call: TRBV12-3/TRBV12-4; clone_size: .; j_call: TRBJ1-2; cdr3_aa: ASSNTQGRGYT
v_call: TRBV6-1; clone_size: few; j_call: TRBJ1-5; cdr3_aa: ASSEDTLYNQPQH
v_call: TRBV2; clone_size: .; j_call: TRBJ1-2; cdr3_aa: ASRTRDREKANGYT
v_call: TRBV19; clone_size: .; j_call: TRBJ2-3; cdr3_aa: ASTLAGGTDTQY
v_call: TRBV7-3; clone_size: .; j_call: TRBJ2-3; cdr3_aa: ASSRTGGADTQY
v_call: TRBV12-3/TRBV12-4; clone_size: once; j_call: TRBJ2-7; cdr3_aa: ASSLGTTYEQY
v_call: TRBV4-1; clone_size: once; j_call: TRBJ2-3; cdr3_aa: ASSQDPTTDTQY
v_call: TRBV9; clone_size: .; j_call: TRBJ1-4; cdr3_aa: ASTTGTTNEKLF
v_call: TRBV4-1; clone_size: .; j_call: TRBJ2-3; cdr3_aa: ASSHPRPIGRGRDTQY
v_call: TRBV11-1; clone_size: .; j_call: TRBJ2-1; cdr3_aa: ASSGRQSDYNEQF
v_call: TRBV19; clone_size: .; j_call: TRBJ1-4; cdr3_aa: ATNSGANEKLF
v_call: TRBV6-5; clone_size: .; j_call: TRBJ2-5; cdr3_aa: ASSYARAGETQY
v_call: TRBV4-1; clone_size: .; j_call: TRBJ2-1; cdr3_aa: ASSQDGWEVFEQF
v_call: TRBV7-2; clone_size: .; j_call: TRBJ2-5; cdr3_aa: ASSPLEWLAGGETQY
v_call: TRBV11-2; clone_size: .; j_call: TRBJ2-1; cdr3_aa: ASSFTSGGTDNEQF
v_call: TRBV27; clone_size: .; j_call: TRBJ2-7; cdr3_aa: ASSPRTGGIYEQY
v_call: TRBV10-3; clone_size: .; j_call: TRBJ1-1; cdr3_aa: AISGEGIQNTEAF
v_call: TRBV7-8; clone_size: .; j_call: TRBJ2-1; cdr3_aa: ASSFRQGEQF
v_call: TRBV6-5; clone_size: .; j_call: TRBJ2-1; cdr3_aa: ASSFRAGNYHNEQF
v_call: TRBV19; clone_size: .; j_call: TRBJ2-1; cdr3_aa: ASRGGVSYNEQF
v_call: TRBV2; clone_size: .; j_call: TRBJ1-6; cdr3_aa: ASSEVPVSNSPLH
v_call: TRBV12-3/TRBV12-4; clone_size: .; j_call: TRBJ1-5; cdr3_aa: ASKGGWEPQH
v_call: TRBV18; clone_size: .; j_call: TRBJ1-6; cdr3_aa: ASSPYGVSNSPLH
v_call: TRBV5-1; clone_size: .; j_call: TRBJ2-7; cdr3_aa: ASSQRRGTISYEQY
v_call: TRBV30; clone_size: .; j_call: TRBJ1-3; cdr3_aa: AWSVRFPGNTIY
v_call: TRBV12-3/TRBV12-4; clone_size: .; j_call: TRBJ1-3; cdr3_aa: ASSLGLGNTIY
v_call: TRBV7-3; clone_size: .; j_call: TRBJ2-1; cdr3_aa: ASSLRVAGGNNEQF
v_call: TRBV6-1; clone_size: .; j_call: TRBJ1-5; cdr3_aa: ASSESWGSSNQPQH
v_call: TRBV5-1; clone_size: .; j_call: TRBJ2-5; cdr3_aa: ASSSDSLGGY
v_call: TRBV7-9; clone_size: .; j_call: TRBJ1-2; cdr3_aa: ASSSDRPYGYT
v_call: TRBV7-6; clone_size: .; j_call: TRBJ2-3; cdr3_aa: ASSPSGARDTQY
v_call: TRBV19; clone_size: .; j_call: TRBJ2-1; cdr3_aa: ASSSRLAGELSSYNEQF
v_call: TRBV6-6; clone_size: .; j_call: TRBJ2-6; cdr3_aa: ASSRTGGRDGSGANVLT
v_call: TRBV10-3; clone_size: .; j_call: TRBJ1-2; cdr3_aa: AISEGETNYGYT
v_call: TRBV18; clone_size: once; j_call: TRBJ2-5; cdr3_aa: ASKGQQETQY
v_call: TRBV24-1; clone_size: .; j_call: TRBJ2-5; cdr3_aa: ATSDSTAAETQY
v_call: TRBV4-2; clone_size: .; j_call: TRBJ2-1; cdr3_aa: ASSQDSRAGGLVYNEQF
v_call: TRBV6-1; clone_size: .; j_call: TRBJ1-2; cdr3_aa: ASSDIAGGSYGYT
v_call: TRBV18; clone_size: .; j_call: TRBJ1-5; cdr3_aa: ASSPTGPEPQH
v_call: TRBV7-9; clone_size: .; j_call: TRBJ1-2; cdr3_aa: ASTDRDYGYT
v_call: TRBV5-1; clone_size: once; j_call: TRBJ2-5; cdr3_aa: ASSSLGGDETQY
v_call: TRBV6-2/TRBV6-3; clone_size: .; j_call: TRBJ1-1; cdr3_aa: ASSYVNTEAF